The entry below gives a single TCR beta chain sequence along with its context. What it recognizes is unknown. This record comes from a study of cytomegalovirus exposure and HLA in healthy donors. General observations from the study: The CMV antigen specificity of a few CMV-associated chains was confirmed through in vitro analysis. The study labeled fewer than 200 TCR beta chains cytomegalovirus-associated.

This CDR3 spans 15 amino acids. Trimming at V came to 7 bases and at J to 0 bases, leaving 9 bases not matched to a gene. CDR1 and CDR2 (germline): MDHEN, SYDVKM. The method was immunoSEQ multiplex PCR; TCRdb's version includes in-frame clones alone and lacks a portion of them. The repertoire holds under 150,000 clones, with roughly 81% as singletons. The V call is TRBV28, the J call TRBJ2-7, with 7 bases that match TRBD1. The receptor was isolated from a woman under 40 in good health and CMV-seronegative. Sequenced input: PBMCs. CDR3 sequence reads: CASTSTGLGSYEQYF. The DNA for the CDR3 is TGTGCCAGCACTTCGACAGGGCTGGGCTCCTACGAGCAGTACTTC.